The clone carrying this T cell receptor (beta chain) was counted at least ten times. The data originate from a study of T cells in Graves' hyperthyroidism and ophthalmopathy. This CDR3 region has 17 residues. Germline V lookup: CDR1 SGHDT, CDR2 YYEEEE. Trimming removed 1 base from V and 5 bases from J, with 16 bases in between. Exclusion followed for patients with uncontrolled infection, other autoimmune disease, pregnancy or lactation. Clinicians diagnosed patients from clinical symptoms, serum thyroxine and TRAb, thyroid ultrasound and orbital computed tomography. RNA transcripts yielded amplified TCR beta CDR3 regions. The HTBI primer set drove a first-round RT-PCR of the TCR CDR3. Each CDR3 protein is one row after TCRdb ran MiXCR on the multiplex PCR reads. This sample has 94,000 or so distinct CDR3 sequences, with under 65% found just once.

The sequenced sample was blood. The chain combines TRBV5-6 with TRBJ2-6; TRBD1 or TRBD2 may be the D gene (5 bases each). This sequence originates from a woman aged 40 to 50 with Graves' hyperthyroidism. CDR3 loop: CASSLPRGALRANVLTF. The CDR3 region has the DNA TGTGCCAGCAGCTTGCCCCGGGGCGCTTTGAGGGCCAACGTCCTGACTTTC.